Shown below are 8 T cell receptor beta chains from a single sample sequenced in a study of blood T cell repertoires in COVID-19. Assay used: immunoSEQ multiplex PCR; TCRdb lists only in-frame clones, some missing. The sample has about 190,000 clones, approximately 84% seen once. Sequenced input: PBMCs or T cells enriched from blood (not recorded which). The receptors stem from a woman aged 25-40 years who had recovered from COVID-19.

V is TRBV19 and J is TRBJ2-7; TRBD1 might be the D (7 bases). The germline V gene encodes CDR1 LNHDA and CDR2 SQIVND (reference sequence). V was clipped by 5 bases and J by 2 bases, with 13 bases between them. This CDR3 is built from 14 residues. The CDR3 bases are TGTGCCAGTAGTTGGGCGGGACAGACCTACGAGCAGTACTTC. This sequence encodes CASSWAGQTYEQYF.

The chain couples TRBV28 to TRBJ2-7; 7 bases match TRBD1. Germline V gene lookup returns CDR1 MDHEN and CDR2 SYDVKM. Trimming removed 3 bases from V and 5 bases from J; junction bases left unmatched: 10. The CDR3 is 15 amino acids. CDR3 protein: CASSLGQMGVDEQYV. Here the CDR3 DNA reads TGTGCCAGCAGTTTGGGACAGATGGGTGTTGACGAGCAGTACGTC.

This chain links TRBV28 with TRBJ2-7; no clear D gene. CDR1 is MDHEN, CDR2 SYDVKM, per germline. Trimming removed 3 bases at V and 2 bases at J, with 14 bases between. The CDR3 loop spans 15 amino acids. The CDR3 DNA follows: TGTGCCAGCAGTTTGGGCCTTATAATCCCCTACGAGCAGTACTTC. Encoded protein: CASSLGLIIPYEQYF.

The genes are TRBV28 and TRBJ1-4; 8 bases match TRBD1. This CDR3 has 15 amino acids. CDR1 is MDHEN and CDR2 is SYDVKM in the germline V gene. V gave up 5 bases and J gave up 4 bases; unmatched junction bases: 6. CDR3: CASSQGATYNEKLFF. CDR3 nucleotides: TGTGCCAGCAGTCAGGGGGCGACATATAATGAAAAACTGTTTTTT.

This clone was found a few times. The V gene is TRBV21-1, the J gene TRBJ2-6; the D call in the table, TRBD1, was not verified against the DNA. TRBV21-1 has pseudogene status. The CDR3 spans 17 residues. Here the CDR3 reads CASSKVGSHPGANVLTF. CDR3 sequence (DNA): TGTGCCAGCAGCAAAGTGGGCAGCCATCCTGGGGCCAACGTCCTGACTTTC.

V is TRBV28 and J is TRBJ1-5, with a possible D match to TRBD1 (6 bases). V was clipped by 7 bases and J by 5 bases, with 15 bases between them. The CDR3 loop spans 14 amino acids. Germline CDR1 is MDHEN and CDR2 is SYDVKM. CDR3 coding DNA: TGTGCCAGCACTCTACAGGGCCTATATCAGCCCCAGCATTTT. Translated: CASTLQGLYQPQHF.

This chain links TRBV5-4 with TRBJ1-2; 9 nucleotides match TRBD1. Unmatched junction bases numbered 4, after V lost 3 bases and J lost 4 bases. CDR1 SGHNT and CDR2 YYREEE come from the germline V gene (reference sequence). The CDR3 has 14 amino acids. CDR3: CASSYPGQGYGYTF. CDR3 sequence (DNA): TGTGCCAGCAGCTATCCGGGACAGGGCTATGGCTACACCTTC.

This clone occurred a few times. DNA of the CDR3: TGTGCCAGCAGTTATAGCGGGAGTTCCTACGAGCAGTACTTC. Encoded protein: CASSYSGSSYEQYF. The J gene is TRBJ2-7, the V gene TRBV2; 9 bases align to TRBD2. The CDR3 is 14 amino acids. The germline CDR1 and CDR2 sequences are SNHLY and FYNNEI. V lost 5 bases to trimming and J lost 1 base; unmatched junction nucleotides: 3.